This TCR beta chain was retrieved from a study of graft-versus-host responses after intestinal transplantation. As for the study in general: Transplants given to recipients were multivisceral, liver-intestinal, or isolated intestinal. Study-wide findings and caveats: In recipient marrow, GvH clones were found, and some appeared first in ileum or blood.

Method: immunoSEQ multiplex PCR; TCRdb's copy keeps in-frame clones and lacks some. The table records around 54,000 clones, around 90% of them present only once. Remarks on this clone: Its antigen is as yet unknown.

Trimming took 5 bases from V and 6 from J; bases not matched to a gene: 7. CDR3 size: 14 residues. CDR1 SEHNR and CDR2 FQNEAQ come from the germline V gene (reference sequence). The TCR was taken from a human patient who received an intestinal transplant, so some T cells may come from the graft donor. Sequenced here: PBMCs, sampled 650 to 670 days after intestinal transplant. This sequence joins TRBV7-9 and TRBJ1-2, with 9 bases identical to TRBD1. CDR3 region: CASSPGQGGDGYTF. The CDR3 nucleotides are TGTGCCAGCAGCCCGGGACAGGGTGGAGATGGCTACACCTTC.